The 3 T cell receptor beta chains given below trace back to one sample, sequenced in a study of cytomegalovirus exposure and HLA in healthy donors. TCRdb keeps only in-frame clones here, not all; method: immunoSEQ multiplex PCR. Of roughly 130,000 clones listed, 80% to 90% are singletons. Sequencing input: PBMCs. These receptors originate from a woman aged 25 to 39 in good health and CMV-seropositive.

This sequence joins TRBV15 and TRBJ2-3; 7 bases are shared with TRBD2. This CDR3 contains 13 residues. CDR1 is LNHNV and CDR2 is YYDKDF in the germline V gene (reference sequence). Trimming took 8 bases from V and 4 from J; bases not matched to a gene: 6. The CDR3 loop reads CATRAGEADTQYF. As DNA, the CDR3 is TGTGCCACCCGGGCGGGAGAGGCAGATACGCAGTATTTT. Full variable domain (rest looked up from reference TRBV15 and TRBJ2-3): DAMVIQNPRYQVTQFGKPVTLSCSQTLNHNVMYWYQQKSSQAPKLLFHYYDKDFNNEADTPDNFQSRRPNTSFCFLDIRSPGLGDTAMYLCATRAGEADTQYFGPGTRLTVL.

The chain employs TRBV2 and TRBJ1-5, with 8 nucleotides matching TRBD1. The V segment lost 4 bases and the J segment 2 bases; nucleotides outside the gene matches: 4. This CDR3 comprises 15 residues. Germline V CDR1 and CDR2: SNHLY, FYNNEI. CDR3 sequence: CASSGQGNGNQPQHF. CDR3 nucleotides: TGTGCCAGCAGTGGACAGGGGAACGGCAATCAGCCCCAGCATTTT.

This clone came up a few times. V gene TRBV6-6 combines with J gene TRBJ2-1; 7 nucleotides align to TRBD2. The CDR3 is 12 amino acids. CDR1 and CDR2 (germline): MNHNY, SVGAGI (reference sequence). V lost 7 bases, J lost 7 bases, and 4 bases stayed unmatched. DNA of the CDR3: TGTGCCAGCAAAAGCGGGGTTAATGAGCAGTTCTTC. Its translation: CASKSGVNEQFF.